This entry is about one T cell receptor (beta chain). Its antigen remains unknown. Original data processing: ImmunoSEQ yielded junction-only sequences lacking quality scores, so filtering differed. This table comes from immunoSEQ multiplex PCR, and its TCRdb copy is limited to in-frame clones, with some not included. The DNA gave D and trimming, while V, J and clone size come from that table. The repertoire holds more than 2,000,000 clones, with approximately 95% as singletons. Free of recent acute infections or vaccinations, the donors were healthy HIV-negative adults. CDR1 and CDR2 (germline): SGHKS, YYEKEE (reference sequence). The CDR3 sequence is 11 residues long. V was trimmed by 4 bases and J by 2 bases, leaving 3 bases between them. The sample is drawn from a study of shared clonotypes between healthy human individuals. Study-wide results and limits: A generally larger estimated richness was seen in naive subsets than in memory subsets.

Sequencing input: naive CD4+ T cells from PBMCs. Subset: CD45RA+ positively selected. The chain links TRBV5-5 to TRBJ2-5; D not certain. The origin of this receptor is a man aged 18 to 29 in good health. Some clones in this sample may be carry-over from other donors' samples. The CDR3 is CASSPQETQYF. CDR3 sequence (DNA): TGTGCCAGCAGCCCGCAAGAGACCCAGTACTTC.